These 2 T cell receptor beta chains originate from one sample sequenced in a study of long-term antiretroviral therapy in people with HIV. The authors ran the immunoSEQ assay, v3.0, at survey level. Generated by immunoSEQ multiplex PCR, the TCRdb table keeps only in-frame clones and is missing some. This sample has 35,000 to 45,000 clones; roughly 82% occur once, and the top ten carry 10% to 15%. Sequenced material: unsorted PBMCs, taken 0.3 years after starting antiretroviral therapy. The origin of the receptors is a man younger than 35 with HIV.

A few counts support this clone. The chain carries TRBV7-3 and TRBJ1-2, with 11 positions matching TRBD1. CDR1 is SGHTA and CDR2 is FQGTGA in the germline V gene. The CDR3 spans 13 residues. V shed 5 bases, J shed 8 bases, and the junction held 4 bases outside the gene matches. The CDR3 loop is CASSPDRGHGYTF. CDR3 DNA: TGTGCCAGCAGCCCGGACAGGGGGCACGGCTACACCTTC. Drawing the rest from reference TRBV7-3 and TRBJ1-2, the complete variable domain is GAGVSQTPSNKVTEKGKYVELRCDPISGHTALYWYRQSLGQGPEFLIYFQGTGAADDSGLPNDRFFAVRPEGSVSTLKIQRTERGDSAVYLCASSPDRGHGYTFGSGTRLTVV.

The V call is TRBV5-5, the J call TRBJ2-7; D is uncertain. The CDR3 consists of 11 residues. Between the trimmed V and J ends, which lost 5 bases and 6 bases, there was a span of 9 bases. Germline V CDR1 and CDR2: SGHKS, YYEKEE (reference sequence). The chain's CDR3 is CASSWVREQYF. CDR3 in DNA: TGTGCCAGCAGTTGGGTTCGCGAGCAGTACTTC.